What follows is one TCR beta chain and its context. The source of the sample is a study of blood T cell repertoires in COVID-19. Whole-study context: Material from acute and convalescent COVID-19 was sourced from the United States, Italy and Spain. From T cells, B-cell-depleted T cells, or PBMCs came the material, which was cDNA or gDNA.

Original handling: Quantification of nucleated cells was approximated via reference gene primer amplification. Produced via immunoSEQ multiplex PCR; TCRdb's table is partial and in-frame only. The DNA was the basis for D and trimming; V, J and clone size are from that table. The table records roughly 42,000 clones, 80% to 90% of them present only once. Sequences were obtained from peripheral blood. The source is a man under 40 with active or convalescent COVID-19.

The CDR3 coding sequence is TGTGCCAGCTCAATTCGGACAGTGGGCGATAATGAAAAACTGTTTTTT. Its translation: CASSIRTVGDNEKLFF. The chain joins TRBV18 to TRBJ1-4; tentative D call: TRBD1 (6 bases). Trimming removed 5 bases at V and 4 bases at J, with 17 bases between. Germline V gene sequence: CDR1 KGHSH, CDR2 LQKENI. The CDR3 extends over 16 amino acids.